A selection of T cell receptor beta chains follows, all from one sample in a study of cytomegalovirus exposure and HLA in healthy donors. Here immunoSEQ multiplex PCR was the method, and the copy in TCRdb shows in-frame clones only, minus some. The sample shows about 150,000 clones, more than 80% of them seen only once. The sequencing input was PBMCs. The receptors here all came from a woman in her thirties or forties in good health and CMV-seropositive. Both conserved end residues are part of each CDR3. A D gene is named only where the DNA matches it firmly. The size field is filled for only some rows; it gives once, few, many or a size class.

j_gene: TRBJ2-7; v_gene: TRBV18; d_gene: TRBD1; abundance: -; CDR3nt: TGTGCCAGCTCACCCCGGACAGGGGGCCACGAGCAGTACTTC; CDR3aa: CASSPRTGGHEQYF
j_gene: TRBJ2-2; v_gene: TRBV25-1; d_gene: TRBD1; abundance: -; CDR3nt: TGTGCCAGCAGTCTTACAGGGGGCTCTAACACCGGGGAGCTGTTTTTT; CDR3aa: CASSLTGGSNTGELFF
j_gene: TRBJ1-4; v_gene: TRBV10-3; d_gene: -; abundance: few; CDR3nt: TGTGCCATCAGTGCTGCTTCAGGGAAGGGAAGGGAAAAACTGTTTTTT; CDR3aa: CAISAASGKGREKLFF
j_gene: TRBJ2-6; v_gene: TRBV18; d_gene: -; abundance: -; CDR3nt: TGTGCCAGCTCACCAGCGGACTCTGGGGCCAACGTCCTGACTTTC; CDR3aa: CASSPADSGANVLTF
j_gene: TRBJ1-2; v_gene: TRBV30; d_gene: TRBD1; abundance: few; CDR3nt: TGTGCCTGGAGCCCAGGGGGCGGCTACACCTTC; CDR3aa: CAWSPGGGYTF
j_gene: TRBJ2-1; v_gene: TRBV30; d_gene: -; abundance: -; CDR3nt: TGTGCCTGGAGGAAGACGTTACTAGCTGTGAATGAGCAGTTCTTC; CDR3aa: CAWRKTLLAVNEQFF
j_gene: TRBJ2-7; v_gene: TRBV6-1; d_gene: TRBD1; abundance: -; CDR3nt: TGTGCCAGCAGTGGGGACAGGGACTACGAGCAGTACTTC; CDR3aa: CASSGDRDYEQYF
j_gene: TRBJ2-4; v_gene: TRBV27; d_gene: TRBD2; abundance: once; CDR3nt: TGTGCCAGCAGTCAAGACGGGGGGGCGTGGAACATTCAGTACTTC; CDR3aa: CASSQDGGAWNIQYF
j_gene: TRBJ2-7; v_gene: TRBV28; d_gene: TRBD1; abundance: -; CDR3nt: TGTGCCAGCAGTTCTCCGGGACAGGGGGCCTACGAGCAGTACTTC; CDR3aa: CASSSPGQGAYEQYF
j_gene: TRBJ2-3; v_gene: TRBV11-2; d_gene: TRBD2; abundance: -; CDR3nt: TGTGCCAGCAGCTTAGGGGGGGGACCCGCTAGGTATTTT; CDR3aa: CASSLGGGPARYF
j_gene: TRBJ2-1; v_gene: TRBV28; d_gene: -; abundance: -; CDR3nt: TGTGCCAGCTCCGAAAGCGATGAGCAGTTCTTC; CDR3aa: CASSESDEQFF
j_gene: TRBJ2-4; v_gene: TRBV28; d_gene: -; abundance: -; CDR3nt: TGTGCCAGCAGTAACCCCCAAACTGAGACGCGGAGAGCCAAAAACATTCAGTACTTC; CDR3aa: CASSNPQTETRRAKNIQYF
j_gene: TRBJ2-7; v_gene: TRBV4-3; d_gene: TRBD1; abundance: -; CDR3nt: TGCGCCAGCAGCACCCGACAGGGAGACGAGCAGTACTTC; CDR3aa: CASSTRQGDEQYF
j_gene: TRBJ1-4; v_gene: TRBV7-9; d_gene: -; abundance: -; CDR3nt: TGTGCCAGCAGCTTAGTGAGAGGGAGTGAAAAACTGTTTTTT; CDR3aa: CASSLVRGSEKLFF
j_gene: TRBJ2-7; v_gene: TRBV28; d_gene: TRBD2; abundance: -; CDR3nt: TGTGCCAGCAGTTTGGAGAGACTAGCGGGCTCCTCCTACGAGCAGTACTTC; CDR3aa: CASSLERLAGSSYEQYF
j_gene: TRBJ2-7; v_gene: TRBV2; d_gene: -; abundance: -; CDR3nt: TGTGCCAGTATCCGGGACTCAGGAATCTACGAGCAGTACTTC; CDR3aa: CASIRDSGIYEQYF
j_gene: TRBJ2-2; v_gene: TRBV21-1; d_gene: -; abundance: once; CDR3nt: TGTGCCAGCAGCAAGAACCGGGTCACCGGGGAGCTGTTTTTT; CDR3aa: CASSKNRVTGELFF
j_gene: TRBJ2-7; v_gene: TRBV6-1; d_gene: TRBD1; abundance: -; CDR3nt: TGTGCCAGCAGTGCCCTCGACAGGGGGTCCTCCGAGCAGTACTTC; CDR3aa: CASSALDRGSSEQYF
j_gene: TRBJ2-7; v_gene: TRBV5-1; d_gene: TRBD2; abundance: -; CDR3nt: TGCGCCAGCAGCCGATTAGCGGGGGGGCCTCGGAACGAGCAGTACTTC; CDR3aa: CASSRLAGGPRNEQYF
j_gene: TRBJ1-6; v_gene: TRBV19; d_gene: TRBD1; abundance: -; CDR3nt: TGTGCCAGTAGTATGCTGGCGGGACAGGGAGCATCACCCCTCCACTTT; CDR3aa: CASSMLAGQGASPLHF
j_gene: TRBJ1-4; v_gene: TRBV7-9; d_gene: -; abundance: -; CDR3nt: TGTGCCAGCAGCTTACTAGAGGGGGTCGGTAATGAAAAACTGTTTTTT; CDR3aa: CASSLLEGVGNEKLFF
j_gene: TRBJ2-2; v_gene: TRBV27; d_gene: -; abundance: -; CDR3nt: TGTGCCAGCAGTTTAGGAGGGATCGGGGAGCTGTTTTTT; CDR3aa: CASSLGGIGELFF
j_gene: TRBJ2-2; v_gene: TRBV27; d_gene: -; abundance: -; CDR3nt: TGTGCCAGCAATCAGGGCCCCGGGGAGCTGTTTTTT; CDR3aa: CASNQGPGELFF
j_gene: TRBJ2-7; v_gene: TRBV7-9; d_gene: -; abundance: -; CDR3nt: TGTGCCAGCAGCTTAAATCCAAGAGAGCCCTACGAGCAGTACTTC; CDR3aa: CASSLNPREPYEQYF
j_gene: TRBJ1-6; v_gene: TRBV6-1; d_gene: -; abundance: -; CDR3nt: TGTGCCAGCAACGGAGGGCGGAACAATTCACCCCTCCACTTT; CDR3aa: CASNGGRNNSPLHF
j_gene: TRBJ2-7; v_gene: TRBV30; d_gene: TRBD2; abundance: once; CDR3nt: TGTGCCTGGAGTGTACCGGCGGGAGACTACGAGCAGTACTTC; CDR3aa: CAWSVPAGDYEQYF
j_gene: TRBJ1-1; v_gene: TRBV2; d_gene: -; abundance: few; CDR3nt: TGTGCCAGCAGTGAAGCGCTTGGTGGGGGGAGAAGCACTGAAGCTTTCTTT; CDR3aa: CASSEALGGGRSTEAFF
j_gene: TRBJ2-3; v_gene: TRBV5-8; d_gene: -; abundance: -; CDR3nt: TGTGCCAGCTTGCAGAGGGGCACAGATACGCAGTATTTT; CDR3aa: CASLQRGTDTQYF
j_gene: TRBJ2-3; v_gene: TRBV30; d_gene: TRBD2; abundance: once; CDR3nt: TGTGCCTGGAGTTCACTAGCGGGGGAACAGTATTTT; CDR3aa: CAWSSLAGEQYF
j_gene: TRBJ2-7; v_gene: TRBV28; d_gene: TRBD2; abundance: once; CDR3nt: TGTGCCAGCCGACTAGCGGCCCTTTCCTACGAGCAGTACTTC; CDR3aa: CASRLAALSYEQYF
j_gene: TRBJ2-5; v_gene: TRBV10-3; d_gene: TRBD1; abundance: -; CDR3nt: TGTGCCATCAGTGAGCGGGACAGGGGTCAGGAGACCCAGTACTTC; CDR3aa: CAISERDRGQETQYF
j_gene: TRBJ2-1; v_gene: TRBV27; d_gene: TRBD2; abundance: -; CDR3nt: TGTGCCAGCAGTTCGGCACTAGCGGATTACAATGAGCAGTTCTTC; CDR3aa: CASSSALADYNEQFF
j_gene: TRBJ2-1; v_gene: TRBV7-2; d_gene: -; abundance: -; CDR3nt: TGTGCCAGCAGCTTAGAGGGAGGGGGAGGCGATGAGCAGTTCTTC; CDR3aa: CASSLEGGGGDEQFF
j_gene: TRBJ2-7; v_gene: TRBV6-1; d_gene: TRBD1; abundance: -; CDR3nt: TGTGCCAGCAGTGGGGTGGCAGGGGGCTTCTACGAGCAGTACTTC; CDR3aa: CASSGVAGGFYEQYF
j_gene: TRBJ2-7; v_gene: TRBV7-6; d_gene: -; abundance: -; CDR3nt: TGTGCCAGCAGCTTAGCGGGGGGGACAGGCTCCTACGAGCAGTACTTC; CDR3aa: CASSLAGGTGSYEQYF
j_gene: TRBJ2-5; v_gene: TRBV4-2; d_gene: -; abundance: -; CDR3nt: TGTGCCAGCAGCCAAGATCTGGAGACCCAGTACTTC; CDR3aa: CASSQDLETQYF
j_gene: TRBJ2-5; v_gene: TRBV5-6; d_gene: TRBD2; abundance: -; CDR3nt: TGTGCCAGCAGCTCTTCCTCCGGGAGGCCGGAGACCCAGTACTTC; CDR3aa: CASSSSSGRPETQYF
j_gene: TRBJ1-3; v_gene: TRBV2; d_gene: -; abundance: -; CDR3nt: TGTGCCAGCAGTGAAGCCCCGACAGGTCTGGGAGGAAACACCATATATTTT; CDR3aa: CASSEAPTGLGGNTIYF
j_gene: TRBJ2-7; v_gene: TRBV7-2; d_gene: TRBD2; abundance: -; CDR3nt: TGTGCCAGAAAACTAGCGGGAGTGGACGAGCAGTACTTC; CDR3aa: CARKLAGVDEQYF
j_gene: TRBJ1-2; v_gene: TRBV27; d_gene: -; abundance: -; CDR3nt: TGTGCCAGCAGACTCGCAGGGCTGGGCGGCTACACCTTC; CDR3aa: CASRLAGLGGYTF
j_gene: TRBJ2-7; v_gene: TRBV5-1; d_gene: TRBD2; abundance: -; CDR3nt: TGCGCCAGCAGCCCCGGGACTAGTAGCTCCTACGAGCAGTACTTC; CDR3aa: CASSPGTSSSYEQYF
j_gene: TRBJ2-3; v_gene: TRBV13; d_gene: TRBD1; abundance: -; CDR3nt: TGTGCCAGCAGCTTCCGGGACAGACTAAGGAATACGCAGTATTTT; CDR3aa: CASSFRDRLRNTQYF